This T cell receptor (beta chain) came from a study of T cell repertoires in cytomegalovirus infection. Study outcomes and limitations: Public TCR beta family frequency separated CMV-and-HLA carriers, including in an independent cohort.

The J segment lost 9 bases and the V segment lost 5 bases, leaving 8 bases of the junction unmatched. The CDR3 covers 15 residues. Per germline, CDR1 LNHDA and CDR2 SQIVND (reference sequence). This clonotype was seen repeatedly, ten times or more. Antigen specificity is unknown. TCRdb processed the reads anew with MiXCR; each CDR3 protein has one entry. The repertoire holds 250,000 to 300,000 distinct CDR3 sequences, roughly 23% seen once, with 14% in the top ten. The receptor was derived from a human donor in good health (CMV status not recorded). Some clones in this sample may be carry-over from other donors' samples. Input material: PBMCs. The chain has TRBV19 and TRBJ2-1; 12 nucleotides agree with TRBD2. The CDR3 DNA sequence: TGTGCCAGTAGTGCCCGACTAGCGGGAGCGGGTGAGCAGTTCTTC. Its protein product is CASSARLAGAGEQFF.